These T cell receptor beta chains were read from a single sample in a study of CD8 T cells in ankylosing spondylitis. TCRdb fed the 5' RACE reads into MiXCR, producing one record per CDR3 protein. Among 150,000 to 200,000 distinct CDR3 sequences, approximately 20% were seen once, and the ten largest hold roughly 7.7%. The sequenced sample consisted of blood, either unsorted or a sorted T cell fraction (not recorded which). Receptor source: a male donor with ankylosing spondylitis or in good health (not recorded which). Both conserved end residues are part of each CDR3. Fields, in order: J gene, clone size, V gene, D gene, CDR3 protein, CDR3 DNA. A D gene is named only where the DNA matches it firmly. The size entry is marked missing in some rows and otherwise reads once, few, many or a size class.

J gene: TRBJ2-7; clone size: few; V gene: TRBV5-1; D gene: TRBD2; CDR3 protein: CASSLRVAGGDEQYF; CDR3 DNA: TGCGCCAGCAGCTTGAGGGTAGCGGGAGGTGACGAGCAGTACTTC
J gene: TRBJ1-6; clone size: -; V gene: TRBV23-1; D gene: -; CDR3 protein: CASSQSMGSPLHF; CDR3 DNA: TGCGCCAGCAGTCAATCGATGGGCTCACCCCTCCACTTT
J gene: TRBJ1-1; clone size: -; V gene: TRBV5-1; D gene: -; CDR3 protein: CASSLSSGRVAEAFF; CDR3 DNA: TGCGCCAGCAGCTTGAGTTCAGGGAGGGTCGCTGAAGCTTTCTTT
J gene: TRBJ2-5; clone size: many; V gene: TRBV5-1; D gene: TRBD1; CDR3 protein: CASSSRTGGRETQYF; CDR3 DNA: TGCGCCAGCAGCTCCCGGACAGGGGGCCGAGAGACCCAGTACTTC
J gene: TRBJ2-1; clone size: -; V gene: TRBV24-1; D gene: TRBD2; CDR3 protein: CASSDFEREVYNEQFF; CDR3 DNA: TGTGCCAGCAGTGATTTTGAGCGGGAGGTCTACAATGAGCAGTTCTTC
J gene: TRBJ2-1; clone size: -; V gene: TRBV6-6; D gene: -; CDR3 protein: CATSHGFSSYNEQFF; CDR3 DNA: TGTGCCACCAGCCACGGATTTAGCTCCTACAATGAGCAGTTCTTC
J gene: TRBJ1-1; clone size: -; V gene: TRBV29-1; D gene: -; CDR3 protein: CSAEWGLNTEAFF; CDR3 DNA: TGCAGCGCTGAATGGGGATTGAACACTGAAGCTTTCTTT
J gene: TRBJ2-2; clone size: -; V gene: TRBV9; D gene: TRBD1; CDR3 protein: CASSRSGGPNTGELFF; CDR3 DNA: TGTGCCAGCAGCCGCTCAGGGGGTCCGAACACCGGGGAGCTGTTTTTT
J gene: TRBJ1-6; clone size: few; V gene: TRBV30; D gene: -; CDR3 protein: CAWTRGRDPPLHF; CDR3 DNA: TGTGCCTGGACACGGGGCCGGGATCCACCCCTCCACTTT
J gene: TRBJ2-7; clone size: -; V gene: TRBV7-2; D gene: TRBD1; CDR3 protein: CASSLVFRQGTYEQYF; CDR3 DNA: TGTGCCAGCAGCTTAGTCTTTAGACAGGGGACCTACGAGCAGTACTTC
J gene: TRBJ2-3; clone size: many; V gene: TRBV5-1; D gene: TRBD2; CDR3 protein: CASSLVTGTSRTDTQYF; CDR3 DNA: TGCGCCAGCAGCTTGGTTACCGGGACTAGCCGCACAGATACGCAGTATTTT
J gene: TRBJ2-2; clone size: -; V gene: TRBV5-1; D gene: -; CDR3 protein: CASSLARPSTGELFF; CDR3 DNA: TGCGCCAGCAGCTTGGCCAGACCATCTACCGGGGAGCTGTTTTTT
J gene: TRBJ1-2; clone size: -; V gene: TRBV28; D gene: -; CDR3 protein: CASSLLGPYNGYTF; CDR3 DNA: TGTGCCAGCAGTTTATTGGGACCTTACAATGGCTACACCTTC
J gene: TRBJ2-2; clone size: many; V gene: TRBV5-1; D gene: -; CDR3 protein: CASRDTGTTGELFF; CDR3 DNA: TGCGCCAGCAGGGATACAGGGACGACCGGGGAGCTGTTTTTT
J gene: TRBJ2-1; clone size: -; V gene: TRBV20-1; D gene: TRBD2; CDR3 protein: CSARPSGRQEVEQFF; CDR3 DNA: TGCAGTGCTAGACCCAGCGGGAGGCAAGAGGTTGAGCAGTTCTTC
J gene: TRBJ1-3; clone size: -; V gene: TRBV7-6; D gene: TRBD1; CDR3 protein: CASSLGYRQGLSGNTIYF; CDR3 DNA: TGTGCCAGCAGCTTAGGTTACCGACAGGGACTCTCTGGAAACACCATATATTTT
J gene: TRBJ1-4; clone size: many; V gene: TRBV5-1; D gene: -; CDR3 protein: CASSLEAATNEKLFF; CDR3 DNA: TGCGCCAGCAGCTTGGAGGCAGCAACTAATGAAAAACTGTTTTTT
J gene: TRBJ2-7; clone size: -; V gene: TRBV2; D gene: -; CDR3 protein: CASSEGGRKPYEQYF; CDR3 DNA: TGTGCCAGCAGTGAAGGGGGCCGAAAGCCCTACGAGCAGTACTTC
J gene: TRBJ2-3; clone size: many; V gene: TRBV20-1; D gene: -; CDR3 protein: CSAREIGDTQYF; CDR3 DNA: TGCAGTGCTAGGGAGATCGGGGATACGCAGTATTTT
J gene: TRBJ2-1; clone size: few; V gene: TRBV12-3/TRBV12-4; D gene: -; CDR3 protein: CASSPRVGWRNEQFF; CDR3 DNA: TGTGCCAGCAGTCCTAGGGTAGGGTGGCGAAATGAGCAGTTCTTC
J gene: TRBJ1-1; clone size: many; V gene: TRBV10-3; D gene: -; CDR3 protein: CAITPDGLNTEAFF; CDR3 DNA: TGTGCCATCACCCCGGACGGCTTGAACACTGAAGCTTTCTTT
J gene: TRBJ2-5; clone size: -; V gene: TRBV20-1; D gene: TRBD2; CDR3 protein: CSASSGRVETQYF; CDR3 DNA: TGCAGTGCTAGTAGCGGGAGGGTCGAGACCCAGTACTTC
J gene: TRBJ1-1; clone size: many; V gene: TRBV29-1; D gene: -; CDR3 protein: CSGRDGTNTEAFF; CDR3 DNA: TGCAGCGGAAGGGACGGAACGAACACTGAAGCTTTCTTT
J gene: TRBJ2-1; clone size: many; V gene: TRBV5-1; D gene: TRBD2; CDR3 protein: CASSLVLAGGPNHEQFF; CDR3 DNA: TGCGCCAGCAGCTTGGTGCTAGCGGGAGGGCCTAATCATGAGCAGTTCTTC
J gene: TRBJ1-6; clone size: many; V gene: TRBV20-1; D gene: TRBD1; CDR3 protein: CSAPDRLSSYNSPLHF; CDR3 DNA: TGCAGTGCTCCGGACAGGTTGAGCTCCTATAATTCACCCCTCCACTTT
J gene: TRBJ1-1; clone size: few; V gene: TRBV29-1; D gene: -; CDR3 protein: CSVFLNTEAFF; CDR3 DNA: TGCAGCGTTTTCCTGAACACTGAAGCTTTCTTT
J gene: TRBJ2-2; clone size: -; V gene: TRBV14; D gene: -; CDR3 protein: CASSQAEKSSWPTGELFF; CDR3 DNA: TGTGCCAGCAGCCAAGCGGAAAAGTCATCATGGCCCACCGGGGAGCTGTTTTTT
J gene: TRBJ1-3; clone size: many; V gene: TRBV5-1; D gene: -; CDR3 protein: CASSSTVSGNTIYF; CDR3 DNA: TGCGCCAGCAGCTCGACAGTCTCTGGAAACACCATATATTTT
J gene: TRBJ2-5; clone size: many; V gene: TRBV5-1; D gene: -; CDR3 protein: CASNPTSQETQYF; CDR3 DNA: TGCGCCAGCAACCCGACTTCGCAAGAGACCCAGTACTTC
J gene: TRBJ2-7; clone size: -; V gene: TRBV5-1; D gene: TRBD1; CDR3 protein: CASSGGQGGIRYF; CDR3 DNA: TGCGCCAGCAGCGGGGGACAGGGAGGAATTCGGTACTTC
J gene: TRBJ2-2; clone size: many; V gene: TRBV29-1; D gene: -; CDR3 protein: CSGRQWTGELFF; CDR3 DNA: TGCAGCGGGCGACAGTGGACCGGGGAGCTGTTTTTT
J gene: TRBJ2-3; clone size: many; V gene: TRBV29-1; D gene: -; CDR3 protein: CSVEDGGHSTDTQYF; CDR3 DNA: TGCAGCGTTGAAGATGGGGGACATAGCACAGATACGCAGTATTTT
J gene: TRBJ2-2; clone size: few; V gene: TRBV9; D gene: -; CDR3 protein: CASSVDRPNTGELFF; CDR3 DNA: TGTGCCAGCAGCGTAGACCGACCGAACACCGGGGAGCTGTTTTTT
J gene: TRBJ2-7; clone size: many; V gene: TRBV20-1; D gene: -; CDR3 protein: CSAMGGSPSYEQYF; CDR3 DNA: TGCAGTGCCATGGGGGGAAGCCCGTCCTACGAGCAGTACTTC
J gene: TRBJ2-2; clone size: -; V gene: TRBV12-3/TRBV12-4; D gene: -; CDR3 protein: CAGQNTGELFF; CDR3 DNA: TGTGCGGGTCAGAACACCGGGGAGCTGTTTTTT
J gene: TRBJ1-4; clone size: -; V gene: TRBV4-1; D gene: -; CDR3 protein: CASSQPGSTNEKLFF; CDR3 DNA: TGCGCCAGCAGCCAACCCGGCTCAACTAATGAAAAACTGTTTTTT
J gene: TRBJ2-3; clone size: -; V gene: TRBV6-5; D gene: -; CDR3 protein: CASARARDTQYF; CDR3 DNA: TGTGCCAGCGCGAGGGCACGAGATACGCAGTATTTT
J gene: TRBJ2-4; clone size: many; V gene: TRBV29-1; D gene: TRBD2; CDR3 protein: CSVVGTSSKNIQYF; CDR3 DNA: TGCAGCGTTGTTGGGACTAGCAGCAAAAACATTCAGTACTTC
J gene: TRBJ2-7; clone size: once; V gene: TRBV11-1; D gene: -; CDR3 protein: CASSIVGNPEQYF; CDR3 DNA: TGTGCCAGCAGCATAGTAGGGAACCCGGAGCAGTACTTC
J gene: TRBJ2-1; clone size: many; V gene: TRBV5-1; D gene: -; CDR3 protein: CASSSSGTPQVEQFF; CDR3 DNA: TGCGCCAGCAGCTCGTCCGGGACCCCCCAGGTTGAGCAGTTCTTC
J gene: TRBJ2-1; clone size: few; V gene: TRBV20-1; D gene: TRBD2; CDR3 protein: CSAGTSGSHEQFF; CDR3 DNA: TGCAGTGCTGGGACTAGCGGGAGCCATGAGCAGTTCTTC
J gene: TRBJ2-1; clone size: many; V gene: TRBV20-1; D gene: -; CDR3 protein: CSARDGLVGEQFF; CDR3 DNA: TGCAGTGCTAGAGATGGGCTAGTCGGTGAGCAGTTCTTC
J gene: TRBJ2-7; clone size: many; V gene: TRBV5-1; D gene: -; CDR3 protein: CASSLWDTTYEQYF; CDR3 DNA: TGCGCCAGCAGCTTGTGGGACACTACCTACGAGCAGTACTTC
J gene: TRBJ1-6; clone size: -; V gene: TRBV5-1; D gene: -; CDR3 protein: CASSFAGAGSPLHF; CDR3 DNA: TGCGCCAGCAGCTTTGCAGGGGCTGGGTCACCCCTCCACTTT
J gene: TRBJ2-5; clone size: many; V gene: TRBV19; D gene: -; CDR3 protein: CASSDLAEETQYF; CDR3 DNA: TGTGCCAGTAGTGACTTAGCGGAAGAGACCCAGTACTTC
J gene: TRBJ1-1; clone size: -; V gene: TRBV21-1; D gene: -; CDR3 protein: CASSKKRHSSTEAFF; CDR3 DNA: TGTGCCAGCAGCAAGAAAAGACACTCGAGCACTGAAGCTTTCTTT
J gene: TRBJ2-5; clone size: -; V gene: TRBV28; D gene: -; CDR3 protein: CASSLEYQETQYF; CDR3 DNA: TGTGCCAGCAGTTTGGAGTACCAAGAGACCCAGTACTTC